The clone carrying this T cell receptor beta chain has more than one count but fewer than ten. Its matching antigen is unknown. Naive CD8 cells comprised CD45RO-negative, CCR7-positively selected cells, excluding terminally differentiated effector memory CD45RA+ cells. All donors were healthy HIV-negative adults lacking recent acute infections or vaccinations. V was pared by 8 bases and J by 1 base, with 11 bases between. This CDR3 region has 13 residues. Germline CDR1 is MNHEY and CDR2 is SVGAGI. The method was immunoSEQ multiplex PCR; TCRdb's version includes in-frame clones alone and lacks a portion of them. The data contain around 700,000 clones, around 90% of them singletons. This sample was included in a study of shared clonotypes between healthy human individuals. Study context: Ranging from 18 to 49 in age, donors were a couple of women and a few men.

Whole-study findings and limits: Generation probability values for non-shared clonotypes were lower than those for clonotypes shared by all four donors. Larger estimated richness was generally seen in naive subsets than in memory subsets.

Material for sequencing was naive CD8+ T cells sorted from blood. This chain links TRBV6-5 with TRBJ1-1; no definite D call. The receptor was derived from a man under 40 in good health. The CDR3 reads CASARNWNTEAFF. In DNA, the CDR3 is TGTGCCAGCGCTAGGAATTGGAACACTGAAGCTTTCTTT.